The rows below give T cell receptor beta chains drawn from one sample of a study of cytomegalovirus exposure and HLA in healthy donors. Only in-frame clones appear in the TCRdb table, and some are missing; sequencing was by immunoSEQ multiplex PCR. This sample contains 65,000 to 90,000 clones. Material: PBMCs. These TCRs come from a man in his forties or fifties in good health and CMV-seronegative. The CDR3 runs from the conserved cysteine through the conserved F or W. The order of the fields is V gene, D gene, J gene, CDR3 protein, CDR3 DNA. The D gene is left open where the match is weak.

v_call: TRBV5-1
d_call: TRBD1
j_call: TRBJ1-4
cdr3_aa: CASSNPGTGRSNEKLFF
cdr3_nt: TGCGCCAGCAGCAATCCCGGGACAGGGCGGTCTAATGAAAAACTGTTTTTT

v_call: TRBV13
d_call: .
j_call: TRBJ1-4
cdr3_aa: CASSLLGGSEKLFF
cdr3_nt: TGTGCCAGCAGCTTATTGGGGGGGAGTGAAAAACTGTTTTTT

v_call: TRBV6-1
d_call: TRBD1
j_call: TRBJ2-7
cdr3_aa: CASSEIGTGETYEQYF
cdr3_nt: TGTGCCAGCAGTGAAATAGGGACAGGCGAAACCTACGAGCAGTACTTC

v_call: TRBV2
d_call: TRBD1
j_call: TRBJ1-1
cdr3_aa: CASTFGQGNTEAFF
cdr3_nt: TGTGCCAGCACTTTCGGACAGGGTAACACTGAAGCTTTCTTT

v_call: TRBV6-5
d_call: .
j_call: TRBJ2-5
cdr3_aa: CASRTADSQETQYF
cdr3_nt: TGTGCCAGCAGGACAGCAGACAGCCAAGAGACCCAGTACTTC

v_call: TRBV7-7
d_call: TRBD2
j_call: TRBJ2-3
cdr3_aa: CASSRGGAGDTQYF
cdr3_nt: TGTGCTAGCAGCCGCGGGGGGGCCGGAGATACGCAGTATTTT

v_call: TRBV9
d_call: TRBD1
j_call: TRBJ1-3
cdr3_aa: CASSTQGGSGNNIYF
cdr3_nt: TGTGCCAGCAGTACTCAGGGGGGATCTGGAAACAACATATATTTT

v_call: TRBV6-1
d_call: .
j_call: TRBJ1-1
cdr3_aa: CASSESQAPNTEAFF
cdr3_nt: TGTGCCAGCAGTGAATCCCAGGCACCGAACACTGAAGCTTTCTTT

v_call: TRBV5-4
d_call: .
j_call: TRBJ1-3
cdr3_aa: CASSLAGGASGNTIYF
cdr3_nt: TGTGCCAGCAGCTTGGCCGGGGGGGCATCTGGAAACACCATATATTTT

v_call: TRBV11-3
d_call: .
j_call: TRBJ2-2
cdr3_aa: CASSPRAGDTGELFF
cdr3_nt: TGTGCCAGCAGCCCCCGGGCAGGGGACACCGGGGAGCTGTTTTTT

v_call: TRBV5-8
d_call: TRBD2
j_call: TRBJ2-7
cdr3_aa: CASSLSSGGRSYEQYF
cdr3_nt: TGTGCCAGCAGCTTGTCTAGCGGGGGCAGGTCCTACGAGCAGTACTTC

v_call: TRBV25-1
d_call: .
j_call: TRBJ1-2
cdr3_aa: CASSVGGAVGYTF
cdr3_nt: TGTGCCAGCAGTGTGGGGGGGGCGGTTGGCTACACCTTC

v_call: TRBV9
d_call: TRBD1
j_call: TRBJ1-1
cdr3_aa: CASSVGTENTEAFF
cdr3_nt: TGTGCCAGCAGCGTTGGGACAGAGAACACTGAAGCTTTCTTT

v_call: TRBV18
d_call: .
j_call: TRBJ1-4
cdr3_aa: CASSPWQGDNEKLFF
cdr3_nt: TGTGCCAGCTCACCATGGCAGGGCGATAATGAAAAACTGTTTTTT

v_call: TRBV14
d_call: .
j_call: TRBJ2-3
cdr3_aa: CASSHRGAGTDTQYF
cdr3_nt: TGTGCCAGCAGCCATCGGGGGGCAGGCACAGATACGCAGTATTTT

v_call: TRBV10-3
d_call: .
j_call: TRBJ1-1
cdr3_aa: CAISPDSTNTEAFF
cdr3_nt: TGTGCCATCAGTCCCGACAGCACTAACACTGAAGCTTTCTTT

v_call: TRBV20-1
d_call: TRBD1
j_call: TRBJ1-2
cdr3_aa: CSVDRGDGYTF
cdr3_nt: TGCAGTGTGGACAGGGGGGATGGCTACACCTTC

v_call: TRBV5-1
d_call: .
j_call: TRBJ1-6
cdr3_aa: CASSLSGVNSPLHF
cdr3_nt: TGCGCCAGCAGCTTGTCAGGGGTGAATTCACCCCTCCACTTT

v_call: TRBV15
d_call: .
j_call: TRBJ1-2
cdr3_aa: CATSRSRVAGYTF
cdr3_nt: TGTGCCACCAGCAGATCGAGGGTAGCTGGCTACACCTTC

v_call: TRBV6-5
d_call: TRBD1
j_call: TRBJ2-7
cdr3_aa: CASGQALSYEQYF
cdr3_nt: TGTGCCAGCGGACAGGCACTCTCCTACGAGCAGTACTTC

v_call: TRBV27
d_call: TRBD1
j_call: TRBJ1-6
cdr3_aa: CASSSSDRGINSPLHF
cdr3_nt: TGTGCCAGCAGCAGCTCGGACAGGGGGATTAATTCACCCCTCCACTTT

v_call: TRBV19
d_call: .
j_call: TRBJ1-5
cdr3_aa: CASSIGGTSTRPQHF
cdr3_nt: TGTGCCAGTAGTATAGGAGGGACATCAACCCGGCCCCAGCATTTT

v_call: TRBV4-1
d_call: .
j_call: TRBJ2-5
cdr3_aa: CASSQWQYETQYF
cdr3_nt: TGCGCCAGCAGCCAATGGCAGTACGAGACCCAGTACTTC

v_call: TRBV19
d_call: TRBD1
j_call: TRBJ2-7
cdr3_aa: CASSSGQGQYF
cdr3_nt: TGTGCCAGTAGTTCCGGACAGGGGCAGTACTTC

v_call: TRBV14
d_call: .
j_call: TRBJ2-7
cdr3_aa: CASSRLKTGEFEQYF
cdr3_nt: TGTGCCAGCAGCCGTCTTAAGACCGGGGAATTCGAGCAGTACTTC

v_call: TRBV6-6
d_call: .
j_call: TRBJ2-7
cdr3_aa: CASSYRDKSYEQYF
cdr3_nt: TGTGCCAGCAGTTACAGGGACAAGTCATACGAGCAGTACTTC

v_call: TRBV27
d_call: .
j_call: TRBJ1-5
cdr3_aa: CASSMEGRATQPQHF
cdr3_nt: TGTGCCAGCAGCATGGAGGGGAGGGCGACTCAGCCCCAGCATTTT

v_call: TRBV5-1
d_call: .
j_call: TRBJ2-1
cdr3_aa: CASRGSLRDNEQFF
cdr3_nt: TGCGCCAGCAGGGGGAGTCTTCGGGACAATGAGCAGTTCTTC

v_call: TRBV9
d_call: .
j_call: TRBJ2-7
cdr3_aa: CASSIGGGSYEQYF
cdr3_nt: TGTGCCAGCAGCATAGGTGGGGGGAGTTACGAGCAGTACTTC

v_call: TRBV9
d_call: TRBD1
j_call: TRBJ1-3
cdr3_aa: CASRGTVNTIYF
cdr3_nt: TGTGCCAGCAGGGGGACAGTAAACACCATATATTTT

v_call: TRBV19
d_call: .
j_call: TRBJ1-1
cdr3_aa: CASSVGGSNTEAFF
cdr3_nt: TGTGCCAGTAGTGTGGGAGGGTCGAACACTGAAGCTTTCTTT

v_call: TRBV18
d_call: TRBD1
j_call: TRBJ2-7
cdr3_aa: CASSPRALGGDYEQYF
cdr3_nt: TGTGCCAGCTCACCGAGGGCTTTAGGGGGCGATTACGAGCAGTACTTC

v_call: TRBV4-1
d_call: .
j_call: TRBJ1-1
cdr3_aa: CASSQPDDGEEAFF
cdr3_nt: TGCGCCAGCAGCCAACCTGATGATGGGGAGGAAGCTTTCTTT

v_call: TRBV7-3
d_call: TRBD1
j_call: TRBJ1-1
cdr3_aa: CASSPQGADTEAFF
cdr3_nt: TGTGCCAGCAGCCCCCAGGGGGCAGACACTGAAGCTTTCTTT

v_call: TRBV28
d_call: TRBD2
j_call: TRBJ2-7
cdr3_aa: CASFDGGARIYEQYF
cdr3_nt: TGTGCCAGCTTCGACGGGGGGGCTCGGATCTACGAGCAGTACTTC

v_call: TRBV30
d_call: .
j_call: TRBJ1-1
cdr3_aa: CAWRNRANTEAFF
cdr3_nt: TGTGCCTGGAGAAACAGGGCGAACACTGAAGCTTTCTTT

v_call: TRBV5-1
d_call: .
j_call: TRBJ2-2
cdr3_aa: CASSPGHLNTGELFF
cdr3_nt: TGCGCCAGCAGCCCGGGACACTTGAACACCGGGGAGCTGTTTTTT

v_call: TRBV5-1
d_call: TRBD2
j_call: TRBJ2-3
cdr3_aa: CASSALAGGSTDTQYF
cdr3_nt: TGCGCCAGCAGCGCACTAGCGGGGGGAAGCACAGATACGCAGTATTTT

v_call: TRBV27
d_call: TRBD1
j_call: TRBJ2-3
cdr3_aa: CASSRDSFTDTQYF
cdr3_nt: TGTGCCAGCAGTAGGGACAGCTTCACAGATACGCAGTATTTT

v_call: TRBV4-2
d_call: .
j_call: TRBJ1-5
cdr3_aa: CASSQDLGGHQPQHF
cdr3_nt: TGTGCCAGCAGCCAAGATCTGGGGGGGCATCAGCCCCAGCATTTT

v_call: TRBV7-9
d_call: TRBD1
j_call: TRBJ1-3
cdr3_aa: CASSPGDRGGNTIYF
cdr3_nt: TGTGCCAGCAGCCCTGGGGACAGGGGCGGTAACACCATATATTTT

v_call: TRBV9
d_call: TRBD1
j_call: TRBJ2-7
cdr3_aa: CASSPTGQGDYEQYF
cdr3_nt: TGTGCCAGCAGCCCAACGGGACAGGGAGACTACGAGCAGTACTTC

v_call: TRBV30
d_call: .
j_call: TRBJ1-6
cdr3_aa: CAWRREYNSPLHF
cdr3_nt: TGTGCCTGGCGCCGGGAGTATAATTCACCCCTCCACTTT

v_call: TRBV11-3
d_call: TRBD1
j_call: TRBJ1-2
cdr3_aa: CASSLGGTGTGLGYTF
cdr3_nt: TGTGCCAGCAGCTTAGGAGGGACCGGGACAGGGTTGGGCTACACCTTC

v_call: TRBV5-1
d_call: .
j_call: TRBJ1-4
cdr3_aa: CASSLSSRSTNEKLFF
cdr3_nt: TGCGCCAGCAGCTTGTCCTCGAGATCAACTAATGAAAAACTGTTTTTT

v_call: TRBV27
d_call: .
j_call: TRBJ2-7
cdr3_aa: CASSLSVGSTYEQYF
cdr3_nt: TGTGCCAGCAGTTTGAGTGTCGGGAGCACCTACGAGCAGTACTTC

v_call: TRBV18
d_call: TRBD1
j_call: TRBJ2-7
cdr3_aa: CASSPGTGPSYEQYF
cdr3_nt: TGTGCCAGCTCACCAGGGACAGGGCCCTCCTACGAGCAGTACTTC